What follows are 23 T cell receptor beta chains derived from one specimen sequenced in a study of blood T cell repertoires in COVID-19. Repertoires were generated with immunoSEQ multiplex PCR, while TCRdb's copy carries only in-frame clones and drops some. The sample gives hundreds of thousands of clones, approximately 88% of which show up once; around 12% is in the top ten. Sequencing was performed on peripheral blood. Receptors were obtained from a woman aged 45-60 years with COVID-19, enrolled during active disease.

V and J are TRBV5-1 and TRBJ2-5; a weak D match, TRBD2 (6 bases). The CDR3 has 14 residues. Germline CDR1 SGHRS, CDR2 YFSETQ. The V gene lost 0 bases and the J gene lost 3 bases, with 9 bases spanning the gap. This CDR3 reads CASSLGASEETQYF. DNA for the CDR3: TGCGCCAGCAGCTTGGGGGCTAGCGAAGAGACCCAGTACTTC. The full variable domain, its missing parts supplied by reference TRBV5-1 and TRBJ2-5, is KAGVTQTPRYLIKTRGQQVTLSCSPISGHRSVSWYQQTPGQGLQFLFEYFSETQRNKGNFPGRFSGRQFSNSRSEMNVSTLELGDSALYLCASSLGASEETQYFGPGTRLLVL.

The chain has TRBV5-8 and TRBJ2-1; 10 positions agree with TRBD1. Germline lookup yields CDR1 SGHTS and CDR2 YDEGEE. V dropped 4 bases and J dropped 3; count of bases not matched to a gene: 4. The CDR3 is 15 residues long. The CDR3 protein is CASSLGTGDYNEQFF. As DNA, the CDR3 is TGTGCCAGCAGCCTAGGGACAGGGGACTACAATGAGCAGTTCTTC.

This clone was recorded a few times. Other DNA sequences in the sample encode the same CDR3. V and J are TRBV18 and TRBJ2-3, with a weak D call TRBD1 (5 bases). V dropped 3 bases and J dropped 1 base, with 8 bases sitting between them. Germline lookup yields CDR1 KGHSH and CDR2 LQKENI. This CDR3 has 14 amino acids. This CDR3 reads CASSPSGRTDTQYF. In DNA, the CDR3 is TGTGCCAGCTCACCGTCAGGGCGCACAGATACGCAGTATTTT.

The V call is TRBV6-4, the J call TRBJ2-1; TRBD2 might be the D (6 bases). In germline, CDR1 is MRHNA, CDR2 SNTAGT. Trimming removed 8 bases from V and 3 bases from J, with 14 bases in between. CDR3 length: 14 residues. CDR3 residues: CASALSGRYNEQFF. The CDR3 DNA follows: TGTGCCAGCGCCCTTAGCGGCCGCTACAATGAGCAGTTCTTC.

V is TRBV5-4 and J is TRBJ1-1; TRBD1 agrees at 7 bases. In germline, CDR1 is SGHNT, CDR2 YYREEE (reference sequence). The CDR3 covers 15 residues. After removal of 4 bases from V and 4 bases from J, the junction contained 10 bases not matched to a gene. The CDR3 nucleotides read TGTGCCAGCAGCGGGGGACAGAAGAGACGCACTGAAGCTTTCTTT. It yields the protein CASSGGQKRRTEAFF.

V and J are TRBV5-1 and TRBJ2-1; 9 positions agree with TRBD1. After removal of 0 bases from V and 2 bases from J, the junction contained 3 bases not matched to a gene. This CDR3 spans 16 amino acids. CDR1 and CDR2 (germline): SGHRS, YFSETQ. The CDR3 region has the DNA TGCGCCAGCAGCTTGGGGGACAGGGCAACCTACAATGAGCAGTTCTTC. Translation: CASSLGDRATYNEQFF.

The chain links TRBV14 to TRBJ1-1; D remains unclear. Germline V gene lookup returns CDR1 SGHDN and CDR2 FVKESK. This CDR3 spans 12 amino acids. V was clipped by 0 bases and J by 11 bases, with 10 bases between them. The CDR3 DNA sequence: TGTGCCAGCAGCCAAGAGATCGGGATTGCTTTCTTT. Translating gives CASSQEIGIAFF.

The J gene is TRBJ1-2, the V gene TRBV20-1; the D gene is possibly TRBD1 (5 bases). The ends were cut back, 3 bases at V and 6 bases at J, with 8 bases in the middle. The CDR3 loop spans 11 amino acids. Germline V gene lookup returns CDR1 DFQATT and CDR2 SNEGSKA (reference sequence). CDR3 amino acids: CSASVTDGYTF. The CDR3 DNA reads TGCAGTGCTAGTGTGACAGATGGCTACACCTTC.

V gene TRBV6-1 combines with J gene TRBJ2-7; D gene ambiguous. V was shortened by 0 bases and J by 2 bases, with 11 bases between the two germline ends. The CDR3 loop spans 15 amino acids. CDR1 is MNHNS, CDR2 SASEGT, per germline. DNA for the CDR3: TGTGCCAGCAGTGAAGCGCTTCACATAACCTACGAGCAGTACTTC. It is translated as CASSEALHITYEQYF.

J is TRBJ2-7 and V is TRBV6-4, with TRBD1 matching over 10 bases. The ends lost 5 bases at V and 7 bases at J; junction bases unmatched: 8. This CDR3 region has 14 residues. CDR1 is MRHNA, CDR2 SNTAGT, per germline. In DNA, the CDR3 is TGTGCCAGCAGTCCGGACAGGGGGATAGGGGAGCAGTACTTC. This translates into CASSPDRGIGEQYF.

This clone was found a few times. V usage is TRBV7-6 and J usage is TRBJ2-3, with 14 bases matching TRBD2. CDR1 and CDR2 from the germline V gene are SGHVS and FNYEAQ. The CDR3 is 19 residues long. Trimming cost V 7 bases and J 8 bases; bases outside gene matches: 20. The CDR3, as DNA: TGTGCCAGCACCCTCCACCCGGGACTAGCGGGGGAGAGCCAAGGTACGCAGTATTTT. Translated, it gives CASTLHPGLAGESQGTQYF. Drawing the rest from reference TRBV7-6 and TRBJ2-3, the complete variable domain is GAGVSQSPRYKVTKRGQDVALRCDPISGHVSLYWYRQALGQGPEFLTYFNYEAQQDKSGLPNDRFSAERPEGSISTLTIQRTEQRDSAMYRCASTLHPGLAGESQGTQYFGPGTRLTVL.

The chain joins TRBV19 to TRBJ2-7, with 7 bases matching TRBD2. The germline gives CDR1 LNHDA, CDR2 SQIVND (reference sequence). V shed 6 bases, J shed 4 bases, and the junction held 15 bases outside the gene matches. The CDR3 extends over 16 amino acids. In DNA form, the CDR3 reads TGTGCCAGTAGCCCCGGTGGGTGGAAGGGAGGGTACGAGCAGTACTTC. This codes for CASSPGGWKGGYEQYF.

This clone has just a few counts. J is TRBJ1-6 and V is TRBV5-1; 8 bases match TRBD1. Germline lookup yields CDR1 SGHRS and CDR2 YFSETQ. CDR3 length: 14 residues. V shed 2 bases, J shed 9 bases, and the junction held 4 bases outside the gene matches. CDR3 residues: CASSLQGEGSPLHF. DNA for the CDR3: TGCGCCAGCAGCTTACAGGGGGAGGGTTCACCCCTCCACTTT.

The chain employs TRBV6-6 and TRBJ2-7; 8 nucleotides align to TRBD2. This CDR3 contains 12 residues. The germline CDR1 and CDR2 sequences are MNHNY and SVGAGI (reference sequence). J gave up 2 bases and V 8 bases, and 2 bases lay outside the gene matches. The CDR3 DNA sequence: TGTGCCAGCGGACTAGCACCCTACGAGCAGTACTTC. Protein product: CASGLAPYEQYF.

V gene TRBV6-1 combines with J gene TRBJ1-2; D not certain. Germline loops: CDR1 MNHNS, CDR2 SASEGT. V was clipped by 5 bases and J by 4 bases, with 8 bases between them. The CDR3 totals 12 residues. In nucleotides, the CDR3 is TGTGCCAGCAGTCGTTACAGCTATGGCTACACCTTC. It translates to CASSRYSYGYTF.

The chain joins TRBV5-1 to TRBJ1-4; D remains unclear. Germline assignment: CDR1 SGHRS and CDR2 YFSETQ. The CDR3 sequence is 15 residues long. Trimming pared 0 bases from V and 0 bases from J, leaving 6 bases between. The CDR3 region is CASSLGATTNEKLFF. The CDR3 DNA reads TGCGCCAGCAGCTTGGGCGCTACAACTAATGAAAAACTGTTTTTT.

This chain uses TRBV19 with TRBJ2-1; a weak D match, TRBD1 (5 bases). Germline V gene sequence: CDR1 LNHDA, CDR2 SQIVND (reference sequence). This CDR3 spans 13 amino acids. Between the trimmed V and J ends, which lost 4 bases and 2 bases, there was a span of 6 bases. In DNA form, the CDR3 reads TGTGCCAGTAGTACAGGGACCTACAATGAGCAGTTCTTC. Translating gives CASSTGTYNEQFF.

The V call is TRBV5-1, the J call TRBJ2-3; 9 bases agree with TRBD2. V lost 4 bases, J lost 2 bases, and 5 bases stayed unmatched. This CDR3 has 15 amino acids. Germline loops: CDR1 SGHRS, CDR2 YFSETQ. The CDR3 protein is CASSPLAGVTDTQYF. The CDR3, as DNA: TGCGCCAGCAGCCCCTTAGCGGGGGTCACAGATACGCAGTATTTT. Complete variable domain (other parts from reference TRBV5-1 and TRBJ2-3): KAGVTQTPRYLIKTRGQQVTLSCSPISGHRSVSWYQQTPGQGLQFLFEYFSETQRNKGNFPGRFSGRQFSNSRSEMNVSTLELGDSALYLCASSPLAGVTDTQYFGPGTRLTVL.

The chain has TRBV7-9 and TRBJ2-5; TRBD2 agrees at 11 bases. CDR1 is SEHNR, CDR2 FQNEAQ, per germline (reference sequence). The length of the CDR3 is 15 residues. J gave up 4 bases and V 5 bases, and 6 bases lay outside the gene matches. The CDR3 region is CASSRIAGGPETQYF. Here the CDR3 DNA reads TGTGCCAGCAGCCGAATAGCGGGGGGGCCAGAGACCCAGTACTTC.

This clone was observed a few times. The CDR3 loop is CASSQVSTTRKAFF. DNA of the CDR3: TGTGCCAGCAGCCAAGTGTCAACCACTAGGAAGGCTTTCTTT. The rearrangement joins TRBV14 to TRBJ1-1; no clear D gene. V lost 1 base and J 11 bases, leaving 17 bases between the germline ends. The germline CDR1 and CDR2 sequences are SGHDN and FVKESK. This CDR3 has 14 residues.

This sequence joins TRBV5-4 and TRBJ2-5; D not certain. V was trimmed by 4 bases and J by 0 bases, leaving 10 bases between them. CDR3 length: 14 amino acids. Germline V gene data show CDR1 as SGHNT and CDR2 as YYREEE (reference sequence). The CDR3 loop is CASSLDKYQETQYF. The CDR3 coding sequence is TGTGCCAGCAGCCTTGACAAGTACCAAGAGACCCAGTACTTC.

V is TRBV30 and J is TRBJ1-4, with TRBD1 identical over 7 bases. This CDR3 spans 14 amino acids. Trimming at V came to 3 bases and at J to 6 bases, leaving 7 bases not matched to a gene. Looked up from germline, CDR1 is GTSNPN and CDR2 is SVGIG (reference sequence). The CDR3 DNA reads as TGTGCCTGGAGAGACAGGGATAGCGATGAAAAACTGTTTTTT. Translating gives CAWRDRDSDEKLFF.

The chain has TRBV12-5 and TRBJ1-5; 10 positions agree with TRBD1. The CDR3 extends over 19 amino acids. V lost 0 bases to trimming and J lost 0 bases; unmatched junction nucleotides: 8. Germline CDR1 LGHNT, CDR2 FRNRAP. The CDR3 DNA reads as TGTGCTAGTGGTTTGGTACAGGGGACAGGGGATTTTAGCAATCAGCCCCAGCATTTT. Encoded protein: CASGLVQGTGDFSNQPQHF.